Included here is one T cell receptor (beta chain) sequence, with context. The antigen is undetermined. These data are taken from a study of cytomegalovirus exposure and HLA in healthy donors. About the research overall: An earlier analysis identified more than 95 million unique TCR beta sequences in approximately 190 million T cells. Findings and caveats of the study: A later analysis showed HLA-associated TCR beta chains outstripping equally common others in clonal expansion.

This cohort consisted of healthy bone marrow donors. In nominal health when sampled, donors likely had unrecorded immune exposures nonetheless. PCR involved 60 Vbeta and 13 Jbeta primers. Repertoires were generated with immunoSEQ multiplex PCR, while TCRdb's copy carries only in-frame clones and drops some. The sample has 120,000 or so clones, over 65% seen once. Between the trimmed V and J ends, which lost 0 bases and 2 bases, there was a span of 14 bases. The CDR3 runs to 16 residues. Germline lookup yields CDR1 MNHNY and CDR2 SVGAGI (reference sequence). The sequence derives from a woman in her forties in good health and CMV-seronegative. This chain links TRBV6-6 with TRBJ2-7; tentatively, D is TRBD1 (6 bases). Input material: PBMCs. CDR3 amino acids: CASSYSNWDTTYEQYF. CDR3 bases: TGTGCCAGCAGTTACTCGAATTGGGACACAACCTACGAGCAGTACTTC.